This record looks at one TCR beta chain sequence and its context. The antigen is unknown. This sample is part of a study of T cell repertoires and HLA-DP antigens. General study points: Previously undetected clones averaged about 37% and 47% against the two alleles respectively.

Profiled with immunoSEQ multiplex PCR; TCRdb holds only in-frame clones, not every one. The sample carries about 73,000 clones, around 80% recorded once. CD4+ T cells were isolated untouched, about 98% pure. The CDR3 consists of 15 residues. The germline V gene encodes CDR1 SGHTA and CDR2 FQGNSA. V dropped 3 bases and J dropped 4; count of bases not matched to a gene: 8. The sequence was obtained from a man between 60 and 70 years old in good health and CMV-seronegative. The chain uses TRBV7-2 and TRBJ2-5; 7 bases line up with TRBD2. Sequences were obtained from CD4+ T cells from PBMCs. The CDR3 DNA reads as TGTGCCAGCAGCTTCCGGGACTATCCTCGAGAGACCCAGTACTTC. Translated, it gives CASSFRDYPRETQYF.